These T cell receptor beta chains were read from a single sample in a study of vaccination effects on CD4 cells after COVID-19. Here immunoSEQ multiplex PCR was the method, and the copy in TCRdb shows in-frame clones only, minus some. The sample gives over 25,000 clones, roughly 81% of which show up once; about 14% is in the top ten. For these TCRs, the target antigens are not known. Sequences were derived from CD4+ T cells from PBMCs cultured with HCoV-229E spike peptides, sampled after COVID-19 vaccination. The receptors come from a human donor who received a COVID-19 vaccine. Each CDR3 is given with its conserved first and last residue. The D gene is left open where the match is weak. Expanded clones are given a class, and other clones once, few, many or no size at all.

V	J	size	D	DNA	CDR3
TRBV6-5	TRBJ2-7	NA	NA	TGTGCCAGCCAAAAGGGGGACGAGACCTACGAGCAGTACTTC	CASQKGDETYEQYF
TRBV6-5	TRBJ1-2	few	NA	TGTGCCAGCAGTTACGACAGGAGCTATGGCTACACCTTC	CASSYDRSYGYTF
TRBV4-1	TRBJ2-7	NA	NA	TGCGCCAGCAGCCAAGTATGGGCAGCGGGCTTTCAGTACTTC	CASSQVWAAGFQYF
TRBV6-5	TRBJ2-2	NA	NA	TGTGCCAGCAGCAACACCGTAGGCGGGGAGCTGTTTTTT	CASSNTVGGELFF
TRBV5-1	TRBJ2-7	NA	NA	TGCGCCAGCAGCCCGGATCGGCCCGCTGGGCAGTACTTC	CASSPDRPAGQYF
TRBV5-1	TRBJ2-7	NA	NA	TGCGCCAGCAGCCCCCAAGAAGGGGGCGAGCAGTACTTC	CASSPQEGGEQYF
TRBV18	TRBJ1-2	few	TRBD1	TGTGCCAGCTCACGTACAGGGGGCATCCTCTATGGCTACACCTTC	CASSRTGGILYGYTF
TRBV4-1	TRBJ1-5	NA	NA	TGCGCCAGCAGCCAAGACCCCCGCAATAATCAGCCCCAGCATTTT	CASSQDPRNNQPQHF
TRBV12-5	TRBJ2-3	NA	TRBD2	TGTGCTAGTGGTCATCGCGGACTAGCGGGAGTCAGCACAGATACGCAGTATTTT	CASGHRGLAGVSTDTQYF
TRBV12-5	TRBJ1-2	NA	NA	TGTGCTAGTGCTCGAGACGCCGGGGGGTTATATGGCTACACCTTC	CASARDAGGLYGYTF
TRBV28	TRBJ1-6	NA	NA	TGTGCCAGCAGCGAGCTACAGGGTTTTAATTCACCCCTCCACTTT	CASSELQGFNSPLHF
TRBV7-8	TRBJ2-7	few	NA	TGTGCCAGCAGCTTAGCCTTTTTCACAGGGATCTCCTACGAGCAGTACTTC	CASSLAFFTGISYEQYF
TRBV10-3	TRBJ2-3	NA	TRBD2	TGTGCCATCAGCGGCGCCGGGACTAGCGGAGATACGCAGTATTTT	CAISGAGTSGDTQYF
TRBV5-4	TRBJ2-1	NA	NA	TGTGCCAGCGGCTTTGATGGTTATCTGCAGTTCTTC	CASGFDGYLQFF
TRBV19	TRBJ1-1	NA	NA	TGTGCCAGTACTAGTATAGTTCGGGGAACGGGCACTGAAGCTTTCTTT	CASTSIVRGTGTEAFF
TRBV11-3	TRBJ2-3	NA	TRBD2	TGTGCCAGCAGCTTTGCCTTAGGTAGCGGGGAAGGAGATACGCAGTATTTT	CASSFALGSGEGDTQYF
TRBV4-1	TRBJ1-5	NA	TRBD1	TGCGCCAGCAGCCAAGTGAGAGGCGGGACAGGGTCTTATGGGAGTCAGCCCCAGCATTTT	CASSQVRGGTGSYGSQPQHF
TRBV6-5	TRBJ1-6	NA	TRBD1	TGTGCCAGCAGTAGGGACAGGGCCTATAATTCACCCCTCCACTTT	CASSRDRAYNSPLHF
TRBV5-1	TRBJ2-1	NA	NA	TGCGCCAGCAGCTTGCAGATAGACTACAATGAGCAGTTCTTC	CASSLQIDYNEQFF
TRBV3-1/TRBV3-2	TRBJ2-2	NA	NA	TGTGCCAGCAGCCAAGATGCGGGTTCCGGGGAGCTGTTTTTT	CASSQDAGSGELFF
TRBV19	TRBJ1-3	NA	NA	TGTGCCAGTAGTGTACAGGGACCCTCTGGAAACACCATATATTTT	CASSVQGPSGNTIYF
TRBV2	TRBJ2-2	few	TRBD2	TGTGCCAGCAACCGGGGGGGCGTAACCGGGGAGCTGTTTTTT	CASNRGGVTGELFF
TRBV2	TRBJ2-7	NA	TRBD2	TGTGCCAGCAGTGAAGCGGAACTAGCGGGGGACCTCAGGGACGAGCAGTACTTC	CASSEAELAGDLRDEQYF
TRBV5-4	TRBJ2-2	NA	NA	TGTGCCAGCAGCCCCCCGGCTAGCACGAACACCGGGGAGCTGTTTTTT	CASSPPASTNTGELFF
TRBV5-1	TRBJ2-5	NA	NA	TGCGCCAGCAGTGCCTTAGCGACCCAAGAGACCCAGTACTTC	CASSALATQETQYF
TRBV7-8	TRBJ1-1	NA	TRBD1	TGTGCCAGCAGCTTAGGAGGGGCCGGGACAGGTGAAGCTTTCTTT	CASSLGGAGTGEAFF